This T cell receptor beta chain was captured by sequencing in a study of CD8+ T cells in alopecia areata. RNA, once extracted, was reverse transcribed into cDNA for use as the sequencing template. Assay: immunoSEQ multiplex PCR; the TCRdb copy retains only in-frame clones and omits some. Here the sample spans approximately 99,000 clones, 45% to 60% being singletons. General study points: Besides other cells, scalp samples also yield sequences of resident alphabeta T cells from normal skin.

This clone has more than one count but fewer than ten. The antigen remains undetermined. Trimming removed 4 bases from V and 0 bases from J, with 10 bases in between. The CDR3 sequence is 14 residues long. Per the germline V gene, CDR1 is PRHDT and CDR2 is FYEKMQ (reference sequence). Sequenced sample: NKG2D-low CD8+ T cells sorted from blood. This chain links TRBV13 with TRBJ2-7; D remains ambiguous. The receptor comes from a human donor with alopecia areata. CDR3 nucleotides: TGTGCCAGCAGCTACCGGTTCTCCTCCTACGAGCAGTACTTC. Its protein product is CASSYRFSSYEQYF. The full variable domain, in which reference TRBV13 and TRBJ2-7 provide the parts outside the CDR3, is AAGVIQSPRHLIKEKRETATLKCYPIPRHDTVYWYQQGPGQDPQFLISFYEKMQSDKGSIPDRFSAQQFSDYHSELNMSSLELGDSALYFCASSYRFSSYEQYFGPGTRLTVT.